This is a list of T cell receptor beta chains from one sample in a study of blood T cell repertoires in COVID-19. Produced via immunoSEQ multiplex PCR; TCRdb's table is partial and in-frame only. The sample includes around 180,000 clones, 81% of them seen just once. The sample was peripheral blood. The receptors come from an elderly woman with COVID-19, enrolled during active disease. The CDR3 runs from the conserved cysteine through the conserved F or W. Fields, in order: V gene, D gene, J gene, clone size, CDR3 protein, CDR3 DNA. A D gene is named only where the DNA matches it firmly. Not all rows give a size; the values are once, few, many and, for expanded clones, a class.

v_call: TRBV7-9; d_call: TRBD2; j_call: TRBJ2-2; clone_size: NA; cdr3_aa: CASSLRGRGTGELFF; cdr3_nt: TGTGCCAGCAGCTTACGCGGGAGAGGTACCGGGGAGCTGTTTTTT
v_call: TRBV9; d_call: NA; j_call: TRBJ2-4; clone_size: NA; cdr3_aa: CASSVNIAKNIQYF; cdr3_nt: TGTGCCAGCAGCGTAAACATAGCCAAAAACATTCAGTACTTC
v_call: TRBV19; d_call: NA; j_call: TRBJ1-2; clone_size: once; cdr3_aa: CASSTTFSNGYTF; cdr3_nt: TGTGCCAGTAGTACCACTTTTTCCAATGGCTACACCTTC
v_call: TRBV6-2/TRBV6-3; d_call: NA; j_call: TRBJ2-3; clone_size: NA; cdr3_aa: CASSNGRRDTQYF; cdr3_nt: TGTGCCAGCAGTAATGGCCGGAGGGATACGCAGTATTTT
v_call: TRBV19; d_call: NA; j_call: TRBJ1-2; clone_size: NA; cdr3_aa: CASSMPRRGASNYGYTF; cdr3_nt: TGTGCCAGTAGTATGCCCCGCAGGGGAGCGAGTAACTATGGCTACACCTTC
v_call: TRBV24-1; d_call: NA; j_call: TRBJ2-2; clone_size: NA; cdr3_aa: CATSDPIPPAEELFF; cdr3_nt: TGTGCCACCAGTGACCCTATTCCCCCAGCGGAAGAGCTGTTTTTT
v_call: TRBV11-2; d_call: NA; j_call: TRBJ2-1; clone_size: NA; cdr3_aa: CASSLPGLLSYNEQFF; cdr3_nt: TGTGCCAGCAGCTTACCCGGGTTACTTTCTTACAATGAGCAGTTCTTC
v_call: TRBV7-2; d_call: TRBD1; j_call: TRBJ1-5; clone_size: once; cdr3_aa: CASSLAAGGFTDQPQHF; cdr3_nt: TGTGCCAGCAGCTTAGCGGCAGGGGGCTTCACCGATCAGCCCCAGCATTTT
v_call: TRBV9; d_call: TRBD1; j_call: TRBJ2-7; clone_size: NA; cdr3_aa: CASRDGGTGGFYEQYF; cdr3_nt: TGTGCCAGCAGGGACGGCGGGACAGGGGGCTTCTACGAGCAGTACTTC
v_call: TRBV25-1; d_call: NA; j_call: TRBJ2-3; clone_size: NA; cdr3_aa: CASSSVKGISTDTQYF; cdr3_nt: TGTGCCAGCAGTTCCGTAAAGGGGATAAGCACAGATACGCAGTATTTT
v_call: TRBV6-5; d_call: TRBD1; j_call: TRBJ2-7; clone_size: few; cdr3_aa: CASSDSGQSYEQYF; cdr3_nt: TGTGCCAGCAGTGACTCGGGACAGTCCTACGAGCAGTACTTC
v_call: TRBV7-8; d_call: NA; j_call: TRBJ2-3; clone_size: NA; cdr3_aa: CASSSPVEGTDTQYF; cdr3_nt: TGTGCCAGCAGCTCCCCGGTTGAGGGCACAGATACGCAGTATTTT
v_call: TRBV6-5; d_call: TRBD1; j_call: TRBJ1-3; clone_size: NA; cdr3_aa: CASSSDRGYGNTIYF; cdr3_nt: TGTGCCAGCAGTTCAGACAGGGGATATGGAAACACCATATATTTT
v_call: TRBV6-6; d_call: NA; j_call: TRBJ2-7; clone_size: NA; cdr3_aa: CASSQAGLGSYEQYF; cdr3_nt: TGTGCCAGCAGTCAGGCGGGCCTCGGCTCCTACGAGCAGTACTTC
v_call: TRBV2; d_call: TRBD1; j_call: TRBJ1-1; clone_size: NA; cdr3_aa: CASHDRAGTEAFF; cdr3_nt: TGTGCCAGCCACGACAGGGCTGGCACTGAAGCTTTCTTT
v_call: TRBV5-1; d_call: TRBD1; j_call: TRBJ1-1; clone_size: NA; cdr3_aa: CASSARDRNTEAFF; cdr3_nt: TGCGCCAGCAGCGCCCGGGACAGGAACACTGAAGCTTTCTTT
v_call: TRBV3-1/TRBV3-2; d_call: TRBD1; j_call: TRBJ1-1; clone_size: few; cdr3_aa: CASSQDLIRDRGHLNTEAFF; cdr3_nt: TGTGCCAGCAGCCAAGATCTAATTCGGGACAGGGGCCACTTGAACACTGAAGCTTTCTTT
v_call: TRBV5-1; d_call: NA; j_call: TRBJ1-2; clone_size: NA; cdr3_aa: CASSLASGQVYGYTF; cdr3_nt: TGCGCCAGCAGCTTGGCCTCGGGACAAGTCTATGGCTACACCTTC
v_call: TRBV4-2; d_call: NA; j_call: TRBJ2-7; clone_size: NA; cdr3_aa: CASSQGGAYEQYF; cdr3_nt: TGTGCCAGCAGCCAAGGGGGGGCCTACGAGCAGTACTTC
v_call: TRBV7-2; d_call: TRBD1; j_call: TRBJ2-6; clone_size: once; cdr3_aa: CASRPTGGTGANVLTF; cdr3_nt: TGTGCCAGCAGACCTACAGGGGGGACTGGGGCCAACGTCCTGACTTTC
v_call: TRBV7-8; d_call: NA; j_call: TRBJ1-2; clone_size: NA; cdr3_aa: CASSLSEGAFRGYTF; cdr3_nt: TGTGCCAGCAGCTTATCCGAGGGCGCTTTCCGCGGCTACACCTTC
v_call: TRBV13; d_call: NA; j_call: TRBJ2-7; clone_size: NA; cdr3_aa: CASRPGGLSEQYF; cdr3_nt: TGTGCCAGCAGACCAGGGGGGTTAAGCGAGCAGTACTTC